The source of this TCR beta chain is a study of technical replicates of blood from several donors. The method was immunoSEQ multiplex PCR; TCRdb's version includes in-frame clones alone and lacks a portion of them. The sample has tens of thousands of clones, about 94% seen once. Germline values: CDR1 SGHTA, CDR2 FQGTGA. The CDR3 runs to 14 residues. J lost 3 bases, V lost 5 bases, and 3 bases had no gene match. This sequence joins TRBV7-3 and TRBJ1-1, with TRBD1 matching 10 bases. This TCR was sampled from a human donor in good health. Sequenced input: T cells isolated from PBMCs. The CDR3 bases are TGTGCCAGCAGCGCAGACAGGGGGCACACTGAAGCTTTCTTT. It specifies CASSADRGHTEAFF.